The entry below describes one TCR beta chain. Its antigen remains unknown. The sample is drawn from a study of shared clonotypes between healthy human individuals. The study's findings and limits: The represented genetic and exposure-history diversity was limited by the small number of donors.

The table came from immunoSEQ multiplex PCR; TCRdb's copy has only in-frame clones and leaves some out. The sample has around 1.9 million clones; roughly 91% are singletons. Only CD45RO-negative cells positively selected for CCR7 counted as naive CD8 cells, so terminally differentiated effector memory CD45RA+ cells were excluded. Trimming stripped 10 bases from V and 0 bases from J, with 15 bases between. CDR3 length equals 14 residues. Germline CDR1 reads MNHEY; CDR2 reads SMNVEV (reference sequence). The TCR comes from a young man in good health. Some clones in this sample may be carry-over from other donors' samples. The V call is TRBV27, the J call TRBJ1-2; D is possibly TRBD1 (5 bases). The sequenced material came from naive CD8+ T cells from PBMCs. CDR3: CATKGTGANYGYTF. The CDR3 region has the DNA TGTGCCACCAAGGGGACCGGAGCTAACTATGGCTACACCTTC.